These T cell receptor beta chains were read from a single sample in a study of human T cells and chemical hapten exposure. Using its own MiXCR run on the RACE reads, TCRdb lists one record per CDR3 protein. Here the sample spans approximately 80,000 distinct CDR3 sequences, roughly a tenth being singletons. The sequences come from whole blood, collected in connection with sensitization to the hapten diphenylcyclopropenone (DPC). These receptors all come from a woman aged 45 to 65 with alopecia areata. Some clones in this sample may be carry-over from other donors' samples. Both conserved end residues are part of each CDR3. A D gene is named only where the DNA matches it firmly. For some rows the clone size is stated as once, few or many, or as a class when expanded; others skip it.

V gene: TRBV9; clone size: few; J gene: TRBJ2-5; CDR3 length: 15; D gene: TRBD2; CDR3 protein: CASSPQRGGLETQYF; CDR3 DNA: TGTGCCAGCAGCCCGCAGCGGGGGGGCCTTGAGACCCAGTACTTC
V gene: TRBV18; clone size: many; J gene: TRBJ2-5; CDR3 length: 13; D gene: -; CDR3 protein: CASSPGTGETQYF; CDR3 DNA: TGTGCCAGCTCACCAGGGACTGGAGAGACCCAGTACTTC
V gene: TRBV20-1; clone size: many; J gene: TRBJ2-3; CDR3 length: 20; D gene: TRBD2; CDR3 protein: CSARVGTPGLAESNTDTQYF; CDR3 DNA: TGCAGTGCTAGAGTGGGGACCCCGGGACTAGCGGAGTCCAACACAGATACGCAGTATTTT
V gene: TRBV5-1; clone size: -; J gene: TRBJ2-7; CDR3 length: 14; D gene: -; CDR3 protein: CASSIGQRTYEQYF; CDR3 DNA: TGCGCCAGCAGCATAGGACAGAGAACCTACGAGCAGTACTTC
V gene: TRBV6-5; clone size: -; J gene: TRBJ2-5; CDR3 length: 16; D gene: -; CDR3 protein: CASSYRRTAPRETQYF; CDR3 DNA: TGTGCCAGCAGTTACCGCCGGACAGCCCCCCGGGAGACCCAGTACTTC
V gene: TRBV29-1; clone size: few; J gene: TRBJ1-2; CDR3 length: 11; D gene: -; CDR3 protein: CSVRHENGYTF; CDR3 DNA: TGCAGCGTGCGACATGAAAATGGCTACACCTTC
V gene: TRBV18; clone size: few; J gene: TRBJ1-2; CDR3 length: 14; D gene: -; CDR3 protein: CASSPIAAQYGYTF; CDR3 DNA: TGTGCCAGCTCACCGATCGCCGCCCAATATGGCTACACCTTC
V gene: TRBV18; clone size: -; J gene: TRBJ2-7; CDR3 length: 14; D gene: -; CDR3 protein: CASSPRGSTYEQYF; CDR3 DNA: TGTGCCAGCTCCCCGAGGGGTTCCACCTACGAGCAGTACTTC
V gene: TRBV7-9; clone size: many; J gene: TRBJ1-2; CDR3 length: 15; D gene: -; CDR3 protein: CASSSRGPYNYGYTF; CDR3 DNA: TGTGCCAGCAGCTCTAGAGGGCCCTACAACTATGGCTACACCTTC
V gene: TRBV28; clone size: -; J gene: TRBJ1-4; CDR3 length: 15; D gene: TRBD1; CDR3 protein: CASSPTGTANEKLFF; CDR3 DNA: TGTGCCAGCAGTCCGACAGGGACGGCTAATGAAAAACTGTTTTTT
V gene: TRBV10-3; clone size: few; J gene: TRBJ1-1; CDR3 length: 13; D gene: -; CDR3 protein: CAIRGEGRTEAFF; CDR3 DNA: TGTGCCATCAGGGGGGAAGGAAGAACTGAAGCTTTCTTT
V gene: TRBV3-2; clone size: many; J gene: TRBJ1-1; CDR3 length: 15; D gene: -; CDR3 protein: CASSQEGWRNTEAFF; CDR3 DNA: TGTGCCAGCAGCCAAGAGGGATGGAGGAACACTGAAGCTTTCTTT
V gene: TRBV18; clone size: few; J gene: TRBJ2-7; CDR3 length: 13; D gene: -; CDR3 protein: CASSYEGLYEQYF; CDR3 DNA: TGTGCCAGCTCCTACGAAGGGTTATACGAGCAGTACTTC
V gene: TRBV28; clone size: many; J gene: TRBJ1-1; CDR3 length: 14; D gene: -; CDR3 protein: CASSYGHVNTEAFF; CDR3 DNA: TGTGCCAGCAGCTACGGACATGTGAACACTGAAGCTTTCTTT
V gene: TRBV9; clone size: few; J gene: TRBJ2-1; CDR3 length: 12; D gene: -; CDR3 protein: CASSVEPGEQFF; CDR3 DNA: TGTGCCAGCAGCGTAGAGCCGGGTGAGCAGTTCTTC
V gene: TRBV29-1; clone size: medium-sized; J gene: TRBJ2-3; CDR3 length: 12; D gene: TRBD2; CDR3 protein: CSHLGLTDTQYF; CDR3 DNA: TGCAGCCACCTGGGACTAACAGATACGCAGTATTTT
V gene: TRBV2; clone size: few; J gene: TRBJ1-6; CDR3 length: 15; D gene: -; CDR3 protein: CASSEALRVNSPLHF; CDR3 DNA: TGTGCCAGCAGTGAAGCGCTTAGGGTGAATTCACCCCTCCACTTT
V gene: TRBV6-6; clone size: many; J gene: TRBJ2-2; CDR3 length: 12; D gene: -; CDR3 protein: CASQLGTGELFF; CDR3 DNA: TGTGCCAGCCAACTGGGCACCGGGGAGCTGTTTTTT
V gene: TRBV7-3; clone size: -; J gene: TRBJ1-6; CDR3 length: 11; D gene: -; CDR3 protein: CASSPWGALHF; CDR3 DNA: TGTGCCAGCAGCCCCTGGGGGGCCCTCCACTTT
V gene: TRBV7-6; clone size: -; J gene: TRBJ2-3; CDR3 length: 15; D gene: -; CDR3 protein: CASSLAVDRQDTQYF; CDR3 DNA: TGTGCCAGCAGCTTAGCGGTGGACAGACAAGATACGCAGTATTTT
V gene: TRBV29-1; clone size: -; J gene: TRBJ2-7; CDR3 length: 12; D gene: -; CDR3 protein: CSARDRSYEQYF; CDR3 DNA: TGCAGCGCCCGGGACCGCTCCTACGAGCAGTACTTC
V gene: TRBV6-5; clone size: many; J gene: TRBJ2-2; CDR3 length: 16; D gene: TRBD1; CDR3 protein: CASSYSMRQGTGELFF; CDR3 DNA: TGTGCCAGCAGTTACTCGATGAGACAGGGGACCGGGGAGCTGTTTTTT